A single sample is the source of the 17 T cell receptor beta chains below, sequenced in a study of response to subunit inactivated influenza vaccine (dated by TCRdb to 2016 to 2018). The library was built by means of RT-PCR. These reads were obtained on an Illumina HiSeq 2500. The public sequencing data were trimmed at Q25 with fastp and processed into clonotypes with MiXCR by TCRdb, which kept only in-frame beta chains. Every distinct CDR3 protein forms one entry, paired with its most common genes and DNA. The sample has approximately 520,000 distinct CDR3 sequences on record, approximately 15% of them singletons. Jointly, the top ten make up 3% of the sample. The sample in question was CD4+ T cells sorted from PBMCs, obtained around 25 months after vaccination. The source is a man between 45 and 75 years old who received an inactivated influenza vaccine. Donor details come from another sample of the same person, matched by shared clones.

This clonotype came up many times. CDR3 sequence: CASSQAGASYNEQFF. In DNA, the CDR3 is TGTGCCAGCAGCCAAGCGGGAGCCTCCTACAATGAGCAGTTCTTC. V gene TRBV6-1 combines with J gene TRBJ2-1, with 8 bases that match TRBD2. V trimming: 6 bases; J trimming: 0 bases; junction bases outside the gene matches: 4. The germline V gene has CDR1 MNHNS and CDR2 SASEGT. The CDR3 has 15 amino acids.

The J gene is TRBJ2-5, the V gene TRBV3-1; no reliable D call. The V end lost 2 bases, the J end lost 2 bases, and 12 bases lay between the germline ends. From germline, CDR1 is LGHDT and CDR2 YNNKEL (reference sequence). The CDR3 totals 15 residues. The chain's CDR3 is CASSQLLSRQETQYF. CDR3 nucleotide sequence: TGTGCCAGCAGCCAACTTCTTTCAAGGCAAGAGACCCAGTACTTC.

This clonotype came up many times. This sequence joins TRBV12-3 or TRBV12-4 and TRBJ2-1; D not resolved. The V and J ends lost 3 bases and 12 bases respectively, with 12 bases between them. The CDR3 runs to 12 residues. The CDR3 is CASSLGQVGQFF. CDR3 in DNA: TGTGCCAGCAGTTTGGGCCAGGTGGGGCAGTTCTTC.

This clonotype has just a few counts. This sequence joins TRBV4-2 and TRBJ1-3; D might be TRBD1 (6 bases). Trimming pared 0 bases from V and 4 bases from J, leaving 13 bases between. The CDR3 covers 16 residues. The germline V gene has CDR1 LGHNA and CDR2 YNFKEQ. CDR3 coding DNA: TGTGCCAGCAGCCAAGATATGGGGGGCACCGGAAACACCATATATTTT. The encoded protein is CASSQDMGGTGNTIYF.

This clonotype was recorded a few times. CDR3 sequence (DNA): TGTGCCAGCAGCGCCGCGAGTAGCACAGATACGCAGTATTTT. It is translated as CASSAASSTDTQYF. The chain combines TRBV7-9 with TRBJ2-3; D gene unclear. From germline, CDR1 is SEHNR and CDR2 FQNEAQ (reference sequence). The CDR3 is 14 residues long. V was cut by 5 bases and J by 0 bases, with 9 bases left in between.

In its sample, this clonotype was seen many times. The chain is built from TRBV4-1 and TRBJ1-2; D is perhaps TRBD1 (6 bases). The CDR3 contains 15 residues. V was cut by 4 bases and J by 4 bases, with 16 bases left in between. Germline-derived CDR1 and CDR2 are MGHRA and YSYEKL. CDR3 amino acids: CASSLHRDDGYGYTF. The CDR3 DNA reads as TGCGCCAGCAGCCTGCACAGGGACGATGGCTATGGCTACACCTTC.

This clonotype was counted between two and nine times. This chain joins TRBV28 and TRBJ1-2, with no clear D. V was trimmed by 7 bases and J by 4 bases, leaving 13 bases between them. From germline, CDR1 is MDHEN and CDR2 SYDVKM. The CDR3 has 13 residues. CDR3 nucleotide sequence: TGTGCCAGCACAACGTCGGGTGGCTATGGCTACACCTTC. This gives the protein CASTTSGGYGYTF.

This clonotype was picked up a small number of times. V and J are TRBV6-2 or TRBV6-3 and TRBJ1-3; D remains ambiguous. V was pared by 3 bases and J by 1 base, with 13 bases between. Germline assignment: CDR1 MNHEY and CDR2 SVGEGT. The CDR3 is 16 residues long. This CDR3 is CASSYRRAASGNTIYF. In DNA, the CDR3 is TGTGCCAGCAGTTATCGACGGGCTGCTTCTGGAAACACCATATATTTT.

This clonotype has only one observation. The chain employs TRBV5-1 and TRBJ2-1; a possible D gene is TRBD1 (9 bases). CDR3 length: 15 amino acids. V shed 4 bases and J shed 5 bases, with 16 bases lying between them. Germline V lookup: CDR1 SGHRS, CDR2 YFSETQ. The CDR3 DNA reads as TGCGCCAGCAGCCCGGGGGGGACAGGGAACAATGAGCAGTTCTTC. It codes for CASSPGGTGNNEQFF.

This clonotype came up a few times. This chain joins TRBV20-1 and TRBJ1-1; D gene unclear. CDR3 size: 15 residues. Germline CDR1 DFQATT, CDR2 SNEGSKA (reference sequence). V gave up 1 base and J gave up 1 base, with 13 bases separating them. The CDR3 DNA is TGCAGTGCTAGAGTTCCGTTAAAAAAGAACACTGAAGCTTTCTTT. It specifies CSARVPLKKNTEAFF.

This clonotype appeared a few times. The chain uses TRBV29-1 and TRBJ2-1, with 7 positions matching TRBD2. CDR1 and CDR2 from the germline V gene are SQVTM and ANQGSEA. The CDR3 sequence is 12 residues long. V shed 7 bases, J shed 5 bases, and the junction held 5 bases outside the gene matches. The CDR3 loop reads CSEGTTNNEQFF. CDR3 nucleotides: TGCAGCGAAGGGACTACGAACAATGAGCAGTTCTTC.

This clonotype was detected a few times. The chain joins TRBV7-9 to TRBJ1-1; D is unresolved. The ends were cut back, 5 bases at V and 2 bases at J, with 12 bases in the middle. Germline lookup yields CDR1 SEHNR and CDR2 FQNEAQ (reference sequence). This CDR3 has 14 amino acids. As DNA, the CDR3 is TGTGCCAGCAGCGATGCGATTATAAACACTGAAGCTTTCTTT. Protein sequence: CASSDAIINTEAFF.

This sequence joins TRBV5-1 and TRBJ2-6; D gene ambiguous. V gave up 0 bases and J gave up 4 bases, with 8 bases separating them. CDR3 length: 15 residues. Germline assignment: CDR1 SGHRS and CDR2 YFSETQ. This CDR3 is CASSLGAPGANVLTF. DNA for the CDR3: TGCGCCAGCAGCTTGGGGGCACCCGGGGCCAACGTCCTGACTTTC.

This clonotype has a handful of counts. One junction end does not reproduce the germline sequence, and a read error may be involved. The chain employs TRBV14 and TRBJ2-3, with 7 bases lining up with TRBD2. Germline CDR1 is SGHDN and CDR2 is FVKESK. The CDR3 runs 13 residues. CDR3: CASSQDRTRLPAF. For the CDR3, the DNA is TGTGCCAGCAGCCAAGACAGGACTAGACTCCCCGCTTTT.

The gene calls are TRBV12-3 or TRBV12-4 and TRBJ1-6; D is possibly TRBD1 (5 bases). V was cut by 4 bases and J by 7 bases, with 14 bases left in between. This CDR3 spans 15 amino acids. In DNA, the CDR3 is TGTGCCAGCAGTTCCCACAGGATGGAGAATTCACCCCTCCACTTT. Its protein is CASSSHRMENSPLHF.

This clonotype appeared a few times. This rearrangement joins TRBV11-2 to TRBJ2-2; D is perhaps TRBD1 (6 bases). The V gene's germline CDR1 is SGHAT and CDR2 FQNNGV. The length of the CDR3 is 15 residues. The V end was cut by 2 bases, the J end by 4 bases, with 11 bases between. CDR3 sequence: CASSLRGSSTGELFF. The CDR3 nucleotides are TGTGCCAGCAGCTTAAGGGGGTCCTCCACCGGGGAGCTGTTTTTT.

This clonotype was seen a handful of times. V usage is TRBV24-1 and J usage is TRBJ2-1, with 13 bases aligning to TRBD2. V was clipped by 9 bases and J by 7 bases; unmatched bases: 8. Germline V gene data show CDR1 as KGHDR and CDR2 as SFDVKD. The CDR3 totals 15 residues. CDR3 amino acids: CATGRGLAGKNEQFF. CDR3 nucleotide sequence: TGTGCCACCGGTCGGGGACTAGCGGGAAAGAATGAGCAGTTCTTC.